This T cell receptor (beta chain) stems from a study of control samples from healthy donors and cancer patients. Data came from immunoSEQ multiplex PCR; TCRdb stores just in-frame clones and leaves some out. The sample includes a few hundred thousand clones, 80% to 95% seen only once; the top ten take around 6.5%. Trimming removed 4 bases at V and 1 base at J, with 17 bases between. The CDR3 totals 15 residues. The germline gives CDR1 GTSNPN, CDR2 SVGIG (reference sequence). The material sequenced was PBMCs. The chain carries TRBV30 and TRBJ2-7; possibly TRBD2 for D (6 bases). This clonotype was obtained from a man aged 40-49 years with head and neck cancer. The chain's CDR3 is CAWTVTSQGSYEQYF. The DNA for the CDR3 is TGTGCCTGGACGGTAACTAGCCAAGGGTCCTACGAGCAGTACTTC.